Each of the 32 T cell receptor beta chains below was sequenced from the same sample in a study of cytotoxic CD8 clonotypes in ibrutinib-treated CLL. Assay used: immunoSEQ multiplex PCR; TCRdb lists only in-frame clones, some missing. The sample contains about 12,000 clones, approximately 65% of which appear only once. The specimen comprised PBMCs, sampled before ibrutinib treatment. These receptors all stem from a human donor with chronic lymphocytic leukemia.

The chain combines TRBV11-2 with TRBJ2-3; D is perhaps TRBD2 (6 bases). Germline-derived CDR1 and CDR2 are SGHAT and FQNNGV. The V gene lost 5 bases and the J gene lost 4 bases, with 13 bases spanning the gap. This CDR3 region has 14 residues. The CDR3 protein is CASSPVGGADTQYF. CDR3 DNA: TGTGCCAGCAGCCCAGTGGGGGGTGCAGATACGCAGTATTTT.

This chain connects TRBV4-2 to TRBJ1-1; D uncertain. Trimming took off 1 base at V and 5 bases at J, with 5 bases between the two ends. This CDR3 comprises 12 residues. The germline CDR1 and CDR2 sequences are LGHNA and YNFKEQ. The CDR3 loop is CASSQGKTEAFF. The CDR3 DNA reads TGTGCCAGCAGCCAAGGGAAAACTGAAGCTTTCTTT.

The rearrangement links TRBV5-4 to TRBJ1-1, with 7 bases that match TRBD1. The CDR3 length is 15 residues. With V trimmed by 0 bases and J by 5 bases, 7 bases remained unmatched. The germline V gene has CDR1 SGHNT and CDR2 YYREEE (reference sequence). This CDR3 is CASSLEGQGGTEAFF. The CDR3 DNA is TGTGCCAGCAGCTTGGAGGGTCAGGGGGGGACTGAAGCTTTCTTT.

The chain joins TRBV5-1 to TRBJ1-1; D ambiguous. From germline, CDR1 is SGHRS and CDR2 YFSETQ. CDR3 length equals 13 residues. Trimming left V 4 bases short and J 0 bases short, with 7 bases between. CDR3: CASSPILNTEAFF. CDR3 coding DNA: TGCGCCAGCAGCCCCATATTGAACACTGAAGCTTTCTTT.

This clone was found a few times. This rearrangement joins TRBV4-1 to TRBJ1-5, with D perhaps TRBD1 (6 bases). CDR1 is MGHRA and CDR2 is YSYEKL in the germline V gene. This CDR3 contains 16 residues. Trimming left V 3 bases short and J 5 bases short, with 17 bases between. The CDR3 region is CASSQEGGAGDQPQHF. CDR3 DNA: TGCGCCAGCAGCCAGGAAGGGGGGGCAGGGGATCAGCCCCAGCATTTT.

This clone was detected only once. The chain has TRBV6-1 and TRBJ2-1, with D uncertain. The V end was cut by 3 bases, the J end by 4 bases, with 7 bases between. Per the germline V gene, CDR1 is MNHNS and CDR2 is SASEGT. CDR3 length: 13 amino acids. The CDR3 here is CASSELVYNEQFF. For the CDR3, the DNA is TGTGCCAGCAGTGAGTTGGTATACAATGAGCAGTTCTTC.

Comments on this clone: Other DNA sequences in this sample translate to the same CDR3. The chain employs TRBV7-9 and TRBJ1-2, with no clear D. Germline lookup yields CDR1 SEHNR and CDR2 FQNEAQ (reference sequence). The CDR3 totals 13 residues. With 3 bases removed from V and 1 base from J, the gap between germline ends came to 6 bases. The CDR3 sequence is CASSFSFNYGYTF. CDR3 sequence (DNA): TGTGCCAGCAGCTTTAGTTTTAACTATGGCTACACCTTC.

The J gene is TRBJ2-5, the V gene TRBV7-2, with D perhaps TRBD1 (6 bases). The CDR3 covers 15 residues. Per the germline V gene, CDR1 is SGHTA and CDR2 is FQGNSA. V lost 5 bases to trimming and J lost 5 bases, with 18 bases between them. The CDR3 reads CASSPKRGTYETQYF. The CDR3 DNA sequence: TGTGCCAGCAGCCCAAAGAGGGGGACGTACGAGACCCAGTACTTC. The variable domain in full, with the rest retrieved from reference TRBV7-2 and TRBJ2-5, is GAGVSQSPSNKVTEKGKDVELRCDPISGHTALYWYRQSLGQGLEFLIYFQGNSAPDKSGLPSDRFSAERTGGSVSTLTIQRTQQEDSAVYLCASSPKRGTYETQYFGPGTRLLVL.

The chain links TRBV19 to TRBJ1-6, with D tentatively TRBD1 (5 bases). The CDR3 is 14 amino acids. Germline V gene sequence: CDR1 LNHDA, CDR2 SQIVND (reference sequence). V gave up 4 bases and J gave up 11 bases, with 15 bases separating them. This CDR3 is CASSTGGGMAPLHF. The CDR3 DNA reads TGTGCCAGTAGTACGGGGGGGGGTATGGCACCCCTCCACTTT. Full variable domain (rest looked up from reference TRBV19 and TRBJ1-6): DGGITQSPKYLFRKEGQNVTLSCEQNLNHDAMYWYRQDPGQGLRLIYYSQIVNDFQKGDIAEGYSVSREKKESFPLTVTSAQKNPTAFYLCASSTGGGMAPLHFGNGTRLTVT.

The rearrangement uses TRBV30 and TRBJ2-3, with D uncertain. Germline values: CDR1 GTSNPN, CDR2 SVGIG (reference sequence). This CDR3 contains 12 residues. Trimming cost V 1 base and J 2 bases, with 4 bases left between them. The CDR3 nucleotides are TGTGCCTGGAGTGCGAACACAGATACGCAGTATTTT. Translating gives CAWSANTDTQYF.

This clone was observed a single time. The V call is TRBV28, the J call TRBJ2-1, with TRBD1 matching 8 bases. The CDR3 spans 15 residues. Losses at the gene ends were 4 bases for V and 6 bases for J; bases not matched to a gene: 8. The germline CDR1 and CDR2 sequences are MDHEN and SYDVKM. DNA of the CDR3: TGTGCCAGCAGTTCCTCGACAGGGGCCCCCAATGAGCAGTTCTTC. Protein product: CASSSSTGAPNEQFF.

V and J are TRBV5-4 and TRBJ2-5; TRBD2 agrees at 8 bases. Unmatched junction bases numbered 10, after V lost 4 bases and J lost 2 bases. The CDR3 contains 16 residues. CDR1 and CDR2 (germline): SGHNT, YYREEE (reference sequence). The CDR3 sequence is CASSLGGGWKQETQYF. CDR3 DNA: TGTGCCAGCAGCCTCGGGGGGGGATGGAAGCAAGAGACCCAGTACTTC.

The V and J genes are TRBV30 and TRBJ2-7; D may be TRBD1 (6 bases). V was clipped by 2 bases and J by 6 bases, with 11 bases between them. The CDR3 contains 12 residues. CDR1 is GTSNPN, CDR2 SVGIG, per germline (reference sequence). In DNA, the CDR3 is TGTGCCTGGAGTCCGGACAGTGCCGAGCAGTACTTC. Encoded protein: CAWSPDSAEQYF.

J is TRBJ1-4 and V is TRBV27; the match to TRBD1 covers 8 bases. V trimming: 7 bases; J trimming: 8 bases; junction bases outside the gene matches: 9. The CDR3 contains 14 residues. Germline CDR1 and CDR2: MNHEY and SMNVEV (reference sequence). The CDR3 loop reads CASKETGAWEKLFF. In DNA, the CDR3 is TGTGCCAGCAAGGAGACAGGGGCTTGGGAAAAACTGTTTTTT.

CDR3 sequence (DNA): TGTGCCAGCAGCCCCCTTGTGACAGTACAAGAGACCCAGTACTTC. As protein: CASSPLVTVQETQYF. The chain recombines TRBV7-2 with TRBJ2-5; a possible D gene is TRBD1 (5 bases). Between the trimmed V and J ends, which lost 5 bases and 2 bases, there was a span of 15 bases. Germline CDR1 and CDR2: SGHTA and FQGNSA. The CDR3 consists of 15 residues.

CDR3 region: CASSFGLGEKLFF. Written as DNA, the CDR3 is TGTGCCAGCAGCTTTGGCTTAGGGGAAAAACTGTTTTTT. The chain recombines TRBV5-6 with TRBJ1-4; D gene uncertain. The length of the CDR3 is 13 residues. The V end lost 2 bases, the J end lost 8 bases, and 10 bases lay between the germline ends. CDR1 is SGHDT and CDR2 is YYEEEE in the germline V gene. Using reference TRBV5-6 and TRBJ1-4 for the parts outside the CDR3, the full variable domain is DAGVTQSPTHLIKTRGQQVTLRCSPKSGHDTVSWYQQALGQGPQFIFQYYEEEERQRGNFPDRFSGHQFPNYSSELNVNALLLGDSALYLCASSFGLGEKLFFGSGTQLSVL.

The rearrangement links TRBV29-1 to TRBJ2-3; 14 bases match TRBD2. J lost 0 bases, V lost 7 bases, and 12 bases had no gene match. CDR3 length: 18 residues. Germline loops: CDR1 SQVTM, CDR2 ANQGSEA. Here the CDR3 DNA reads TGCAGCGGGTTCGGACTAGCGGGGGGCCCTCATAGCACAGATACGCAGTATTTT. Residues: CSGFGLAGGPHSTDTQYF.

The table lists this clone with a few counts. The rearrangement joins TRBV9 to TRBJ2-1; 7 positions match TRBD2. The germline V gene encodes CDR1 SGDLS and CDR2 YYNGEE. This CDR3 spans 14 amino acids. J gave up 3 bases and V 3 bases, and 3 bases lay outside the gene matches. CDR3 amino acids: CASSARGDYNEQFF. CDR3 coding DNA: TGTGCCAGCAGCGCCCGGGGGGACTACAATGAGCAGTTCTTC. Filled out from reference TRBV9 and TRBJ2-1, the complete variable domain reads DSGVTQTPKHLITATGQRVTLRCSPRSGDLSVYWYQQSLDQGLQFLIQYYNGEERAKGNILERFSAQQFPDLHSELNLSSLELGDSALYFCASSARGDYNEQFFGPGTRLTVL.

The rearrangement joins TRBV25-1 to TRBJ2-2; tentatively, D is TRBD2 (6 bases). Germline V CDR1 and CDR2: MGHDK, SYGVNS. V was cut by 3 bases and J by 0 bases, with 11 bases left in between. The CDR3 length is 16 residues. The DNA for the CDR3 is TGTGCCAGCAGTGATCTGGCGGGGACGAACACCGGGGAGCTGTTTTTT. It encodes CASSDLAGTNTGELFF.

The chain's CDR3 is CASSPLGTSGKETQYF. The CDR3 nucleotides read TGTGCCAGCAGCCCACTTGGGACTAGCGGTAAAGAGACCCAGTACTTC. This chain joins TRBV9 and TRBJ2-5; 11 positions match TRBD2. This CDR3 contains 16 residues. Germline V gene sequence: CDR1 SGDLS, CDR2 YYNGEE. With 4 bases clipped from V and 3 bases from J, the junction kept 8 bases outside the gene matches.

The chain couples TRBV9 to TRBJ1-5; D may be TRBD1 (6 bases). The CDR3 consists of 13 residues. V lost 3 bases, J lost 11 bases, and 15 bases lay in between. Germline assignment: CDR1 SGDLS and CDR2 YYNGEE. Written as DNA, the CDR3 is TGTGCCAGCAGCGCAGGGGCCCGAGGTTCCCAGCATTTT. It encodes CASSAGARGSQHF.

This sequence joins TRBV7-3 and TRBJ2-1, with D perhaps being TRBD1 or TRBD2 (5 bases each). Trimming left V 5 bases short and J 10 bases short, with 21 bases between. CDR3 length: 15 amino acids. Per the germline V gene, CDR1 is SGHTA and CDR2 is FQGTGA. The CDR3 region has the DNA TGTGCCAGCAGCGCGCTATCCGGGGCCTTAAACGAGCAGTTCTTC. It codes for CASSALSGALNEQFF.

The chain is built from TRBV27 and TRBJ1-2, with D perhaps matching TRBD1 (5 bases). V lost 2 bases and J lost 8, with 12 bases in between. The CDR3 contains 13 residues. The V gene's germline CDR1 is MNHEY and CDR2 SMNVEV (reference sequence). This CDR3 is CASSLTGVKGYTF. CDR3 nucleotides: TGTGCCAGCAGTTTAACGGGGGTAAAAGGCTACACCTTC.

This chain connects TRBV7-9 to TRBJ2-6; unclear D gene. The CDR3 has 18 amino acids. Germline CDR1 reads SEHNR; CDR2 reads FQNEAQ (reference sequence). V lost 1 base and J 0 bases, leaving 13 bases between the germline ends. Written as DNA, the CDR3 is TGTGCCAGCAGCTTAGTTCCGGGCAGCCGCTCTGGGGCCAACGTCCTGACTTTC. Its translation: CASSLVPGSRSGANVLTF.

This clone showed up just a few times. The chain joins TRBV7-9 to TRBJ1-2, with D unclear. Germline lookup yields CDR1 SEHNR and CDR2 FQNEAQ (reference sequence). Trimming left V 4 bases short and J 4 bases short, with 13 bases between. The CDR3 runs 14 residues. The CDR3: CASSSDWAGYGYTF. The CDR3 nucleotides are TGTGCCAGCAGCTCGGACTGGGCTGGCTATGGCTACACCTTC.

For the CDR3, the DNA is TGTGCCAGTAGTCGATCAGGGGCGGGCGAGCAGTACTTC. It specifies CASSRSGAGEQYF. The chain employs TRBV19 and TRBJ2-7; tentatively, D is TRBD1 (6 bases). V lost 5 bases and J 6 bases, leaving 14 bases between the germline ends. Per the germline V gene, CDR1 is LNHDA and CDR2 is SQIVND (reference sequence). This CDR3 is 13 amino acids long.

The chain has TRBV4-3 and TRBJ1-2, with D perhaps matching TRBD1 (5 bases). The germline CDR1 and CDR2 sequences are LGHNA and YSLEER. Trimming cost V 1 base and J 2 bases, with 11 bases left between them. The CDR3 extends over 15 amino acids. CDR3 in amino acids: CASSQGQNPNYGYTF. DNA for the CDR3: TGCGCCAGCAGCCAAGGACAGAACCCAAACTATGGCTACACCTTC.

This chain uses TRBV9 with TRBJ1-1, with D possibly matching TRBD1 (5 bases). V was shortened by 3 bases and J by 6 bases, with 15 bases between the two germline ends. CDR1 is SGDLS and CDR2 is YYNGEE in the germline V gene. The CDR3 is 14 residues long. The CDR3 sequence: CASSARAGVAEAFF. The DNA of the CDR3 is TGTGCCAGCAGCGCCCGGGCGGGGGTTGCTGAAGCTTTCTTT.

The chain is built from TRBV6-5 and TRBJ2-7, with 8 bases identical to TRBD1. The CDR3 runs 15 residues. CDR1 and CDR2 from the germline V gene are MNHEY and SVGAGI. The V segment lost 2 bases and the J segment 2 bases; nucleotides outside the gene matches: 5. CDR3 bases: TGTGCCAGCAGTTACACACAGGGGGTAGCCTACGAGCAGTACTTC. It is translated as CASSYTQGVAYEQYF.

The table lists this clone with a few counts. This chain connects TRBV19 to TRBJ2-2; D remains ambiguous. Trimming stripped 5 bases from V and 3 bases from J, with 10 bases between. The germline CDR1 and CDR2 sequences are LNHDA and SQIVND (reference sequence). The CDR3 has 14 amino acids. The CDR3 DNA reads TGTGCCAGTAGTGCTGGTCGGCACACCGGGGAGCTGTTTTTT. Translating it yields CASSAGRHTGELFF.

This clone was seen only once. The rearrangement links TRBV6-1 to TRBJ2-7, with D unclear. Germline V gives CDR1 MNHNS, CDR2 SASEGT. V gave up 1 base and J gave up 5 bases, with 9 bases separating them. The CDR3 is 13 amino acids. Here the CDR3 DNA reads TGTGCCAGCAGTGAAGGTAGGAACCACGAGCAGTACTTC. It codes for CASSEGRNHEQYF.

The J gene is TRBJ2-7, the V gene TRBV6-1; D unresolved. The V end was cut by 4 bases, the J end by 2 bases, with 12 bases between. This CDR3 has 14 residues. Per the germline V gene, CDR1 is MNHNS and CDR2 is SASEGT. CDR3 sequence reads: CASSVSPLTYEQYF. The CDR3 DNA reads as TGTGCCAGCAGTGTTTCGCCCCTGACCTACGAGCAGTACTTC.